This T cell receptor beta chain was profiled in a study of cytotoxic CD8 clonotypes in ibrutinib-treated CLL. The protocol was immunoSEQ multiplex PCR, while the TCRdb copy is restricted to in-frame clones and leaves out a portion. This table has tens of thousands of clones, around 68% appearing once. Germline V gene lookup returns CDR1 KGHSH and CDR2 LQKENI. The CDR3 has 13 amino acids. Trimming removed 6 bases from V and 4 bases from J, with 12 bases in between. A word on this clone: No antigen is known for it. The sample has other DNA sequences that encode this CDR3 too.

Study-wide results and caveats: Public clonotypes, found uncommonly, either contracted or stayed stable on treatment. Starting clonality was above that of age-matched healthy donors and tracked circulating CD8+ T-cell counts.

Material: PBMCs, obtained after 12 months of ibrutinib treatment. The J gene is TRBJ2-5, the V gene TRBV18; weak D call: TRBD2 (5 bases). This TCR was recovered from a human donor with chronic lymphocytic leukemia. CDR3 residues: CASSPGGGETQYF. For the CDR3, the DNA is TGTGCCAGCTCCCCCGGCGGAGGAGAGACCCAGTACTTC.